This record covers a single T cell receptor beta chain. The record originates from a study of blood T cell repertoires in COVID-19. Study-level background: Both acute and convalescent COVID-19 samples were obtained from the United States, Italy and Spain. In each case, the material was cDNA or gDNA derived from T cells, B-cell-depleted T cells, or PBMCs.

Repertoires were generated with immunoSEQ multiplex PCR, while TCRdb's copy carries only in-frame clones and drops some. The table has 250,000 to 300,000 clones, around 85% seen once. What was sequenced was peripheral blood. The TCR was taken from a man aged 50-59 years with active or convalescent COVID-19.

The CDR3 sequence: CASWGDYGYTF. For the CDR3, the DNA is TGTGCCAGCTGGGGGGACTATGGCTACACCTTC. The chain employs TRBV28 and TRBJ1-2; tentatively, D is TRBD1 (5 bases). CDR1 and CDR2 (germline): MDHEN, SYDVKM. Trimming shortened V by 8 bases and J by 3 bases, and 7 bases separated the two germline ends. This CDR3 region has 11 residues.